This TCR beta chain was recorded in a study of blood T cell repertoires in COVID-19. Looked up from germline, CDR1 is MNHEY and CDR2 is SVGAGI. The trim removed 5 bases at V and 10 bases at J, leaving 8 bases unmatched. CDR3 length: 14 amino acids. The protocol was immunoSEQ multiplex PCR, while the TCRdb copy is restricted to in-frame clones and leaves out a portion. The table includes around 170,000 clones, just over 85% detected once. This receptor was identified in a man aged 45-60 years with active or convalescent COVID-19. The chain carries TRBV6-5 and TRBJ2-1, with 10 bases fitting TRBD2. The sequenced sample consisted of peripheral blood. The CDR3 loop is CASSPSSGSPEQFF. The CDR3 DNA is TGTGCCAGCAGTCCGTCTAGCGGGAGCCCCGAGCAGTTCTTC.